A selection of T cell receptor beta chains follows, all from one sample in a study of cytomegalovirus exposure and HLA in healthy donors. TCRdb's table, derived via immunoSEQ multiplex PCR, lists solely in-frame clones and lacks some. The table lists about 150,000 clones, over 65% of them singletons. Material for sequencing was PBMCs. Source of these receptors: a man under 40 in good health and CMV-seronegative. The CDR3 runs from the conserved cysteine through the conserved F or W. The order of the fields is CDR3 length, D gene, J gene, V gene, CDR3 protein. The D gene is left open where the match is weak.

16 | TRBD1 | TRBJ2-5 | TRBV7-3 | CASSPSIGAGGETQYF
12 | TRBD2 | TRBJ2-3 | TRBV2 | CASSVSSSGTYF
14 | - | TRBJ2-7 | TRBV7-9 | CASSLQTATYEQYF
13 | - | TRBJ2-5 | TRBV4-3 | CASSQDSSETQYF
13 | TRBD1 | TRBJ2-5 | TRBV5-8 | CASNRQGEETQYF
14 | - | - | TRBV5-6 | CASSLRRSTYEQYF
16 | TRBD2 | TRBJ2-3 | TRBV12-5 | CASGGGLAGVTDTQYF
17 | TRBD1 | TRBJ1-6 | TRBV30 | CAWSRGTGQRNNSPLHF
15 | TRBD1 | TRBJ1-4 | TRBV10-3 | CAISESDRAGEKLFF
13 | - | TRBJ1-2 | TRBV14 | CASSQGSGFGYTF
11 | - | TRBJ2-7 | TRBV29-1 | CSVRKGLEQYF
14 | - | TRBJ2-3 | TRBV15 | CATTQPGSTDTQYF
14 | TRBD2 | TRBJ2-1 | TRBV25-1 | CASSIRLAGDEQFF
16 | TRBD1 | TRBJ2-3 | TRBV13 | CASRLPGQGSTDTQYF
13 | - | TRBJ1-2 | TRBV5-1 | CASSRIQGDGYTF
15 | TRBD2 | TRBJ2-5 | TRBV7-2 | CASSAVLAGEATQYF
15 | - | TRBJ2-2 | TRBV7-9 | CASSLAQGDTGELFF
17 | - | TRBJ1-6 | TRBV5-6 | CASSLQKKSSYNSPLHF
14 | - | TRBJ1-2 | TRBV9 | CASSVDPGGHGYTF
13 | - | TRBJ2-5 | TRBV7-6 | CASSLVGAETQYF
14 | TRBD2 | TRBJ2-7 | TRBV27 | CASSLWGGAYEQYF
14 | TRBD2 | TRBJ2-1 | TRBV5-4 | CASSRGGAENEQFF
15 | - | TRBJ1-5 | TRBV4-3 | CASSHSTTSNQPQHF
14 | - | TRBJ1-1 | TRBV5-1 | CASRLSGGNTEAFF
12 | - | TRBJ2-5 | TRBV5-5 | CASSWTEETQYF
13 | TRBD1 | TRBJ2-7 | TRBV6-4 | CASSADRGYEQYF
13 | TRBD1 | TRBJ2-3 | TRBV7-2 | CASSSGGVGTQYF
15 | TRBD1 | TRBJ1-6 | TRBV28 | CASSFYDRGNSPLNF
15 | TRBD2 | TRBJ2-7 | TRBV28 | CASRGLAGPSYEQYF
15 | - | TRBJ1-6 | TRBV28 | CASTLFEGRDSPLHF
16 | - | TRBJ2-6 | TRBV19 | CASSIQAPAGANVLTF
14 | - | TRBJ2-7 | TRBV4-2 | CASSQDRGLYEQYF
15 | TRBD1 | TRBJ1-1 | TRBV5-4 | CASSLGRQGNTEAFF
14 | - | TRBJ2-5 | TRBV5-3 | CARPAGSQIKTQYF
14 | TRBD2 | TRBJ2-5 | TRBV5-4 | CASSIASGEETQYF
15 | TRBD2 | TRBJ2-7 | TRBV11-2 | CASIPLRGFPYEQYF
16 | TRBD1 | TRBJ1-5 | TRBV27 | CASSAYRGSGSQPQHF
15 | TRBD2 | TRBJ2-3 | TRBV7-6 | CASSLAASGGNTQYF
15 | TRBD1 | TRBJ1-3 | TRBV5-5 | CASSLSDRGGNTIYF
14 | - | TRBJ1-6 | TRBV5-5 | CASSPAQARSPLHF
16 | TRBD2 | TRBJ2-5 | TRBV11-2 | CASSLGLAGEVETQYF
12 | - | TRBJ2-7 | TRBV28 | CASSIRNYEQYF
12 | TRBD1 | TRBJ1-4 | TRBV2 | CASSLDRGKLFF
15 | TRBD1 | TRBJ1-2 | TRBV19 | CASSPGTGGDYGYTF
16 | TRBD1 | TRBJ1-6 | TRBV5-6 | CASSATGTGSNSPLNF
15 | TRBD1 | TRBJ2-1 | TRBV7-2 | CASSLQGASYNEQFF
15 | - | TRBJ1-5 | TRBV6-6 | CASRNRAGSNQPQHF
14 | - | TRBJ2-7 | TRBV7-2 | CASSPSGPFYEQYF
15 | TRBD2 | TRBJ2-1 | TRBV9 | CASSVLAGGGNEQFF
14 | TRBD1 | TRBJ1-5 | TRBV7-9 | CASSWTGADQPQHF
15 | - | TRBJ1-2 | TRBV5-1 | CASRPSGGTNYGYTF
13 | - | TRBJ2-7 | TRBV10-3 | CAISETGAYEQYF
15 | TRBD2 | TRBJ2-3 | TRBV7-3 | CASSYSGSSTDTQYF
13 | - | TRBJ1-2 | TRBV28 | CASSPPWVGGYTF
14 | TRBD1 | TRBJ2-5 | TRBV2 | CASSPTGGEGTQYF